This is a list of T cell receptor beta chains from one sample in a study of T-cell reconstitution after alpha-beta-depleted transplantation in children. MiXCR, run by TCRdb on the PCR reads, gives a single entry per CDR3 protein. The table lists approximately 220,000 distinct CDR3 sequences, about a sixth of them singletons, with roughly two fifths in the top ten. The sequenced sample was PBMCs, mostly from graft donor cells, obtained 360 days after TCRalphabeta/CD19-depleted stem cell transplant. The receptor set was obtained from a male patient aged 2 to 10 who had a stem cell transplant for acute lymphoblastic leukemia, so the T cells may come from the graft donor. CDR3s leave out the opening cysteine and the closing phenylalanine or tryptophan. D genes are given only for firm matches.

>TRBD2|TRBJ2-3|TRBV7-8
ASSYLAAPDTQY
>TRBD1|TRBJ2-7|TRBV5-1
ASSLRGTGSDEQY
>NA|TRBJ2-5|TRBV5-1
ASTRLGVETQY
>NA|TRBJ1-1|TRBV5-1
ASSVGPLNTEAF
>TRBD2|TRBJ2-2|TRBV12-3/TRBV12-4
ASIPVAGGNTGELF
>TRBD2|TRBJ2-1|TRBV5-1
ASSLESGGAGEQF
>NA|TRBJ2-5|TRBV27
ASSLHGEETQY
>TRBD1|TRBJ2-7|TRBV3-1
ASSGSGGSGEQY
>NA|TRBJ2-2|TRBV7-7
ASSLVGSGELF
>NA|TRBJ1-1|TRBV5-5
ASKVSGNSNTEAF
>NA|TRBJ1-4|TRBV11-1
ASSVGGASNEKLF
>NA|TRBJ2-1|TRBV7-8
ASSAPETGEQF
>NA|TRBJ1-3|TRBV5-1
ASSLGDFSGNTIY
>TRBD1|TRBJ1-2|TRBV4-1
ASRPTRQGNYGYT
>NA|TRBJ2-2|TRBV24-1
ATSDLQLGAAGELF
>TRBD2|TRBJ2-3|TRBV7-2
ASSLALRGGLTDTQY
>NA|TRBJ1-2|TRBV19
ASSWLHGGYT
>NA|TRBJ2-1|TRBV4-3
ASSQSKGLPYGEQF
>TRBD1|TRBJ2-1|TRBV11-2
ASSGRSRTGRNEQF
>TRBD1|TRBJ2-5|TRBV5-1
ASSSRTGGFQETQY
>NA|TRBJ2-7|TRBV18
ASSPPRELYEQY
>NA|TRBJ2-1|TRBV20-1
SARDQSSYNEQF
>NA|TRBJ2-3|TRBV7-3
ASSLGSLRDTQY
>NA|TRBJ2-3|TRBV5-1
ASSLGQETDTQY
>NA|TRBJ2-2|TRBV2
AREQGPRDTGELF
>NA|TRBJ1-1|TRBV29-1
SVDAAVNTEAF
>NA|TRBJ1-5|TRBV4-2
ASSQGSGAQPQH
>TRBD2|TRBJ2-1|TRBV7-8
ASSLGQRGGLVNEQF
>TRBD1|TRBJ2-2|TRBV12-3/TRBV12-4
ASSPLRDRGSGELF
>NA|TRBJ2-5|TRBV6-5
ASSYSGSSHFGETQY
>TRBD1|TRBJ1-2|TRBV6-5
ASSQGAYGYT
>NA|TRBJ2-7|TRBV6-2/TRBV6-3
ASSKGREQY
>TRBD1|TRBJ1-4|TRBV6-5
ASSSTQGATTEKLF
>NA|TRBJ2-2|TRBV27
ASSGVGELF
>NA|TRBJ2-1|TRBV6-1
ASSELASSYNEQF
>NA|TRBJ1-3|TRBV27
ASSSSSGNTIY
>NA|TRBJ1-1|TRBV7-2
ASSRAGDMTEAF
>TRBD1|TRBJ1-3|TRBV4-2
ASSQDDREAYTIY
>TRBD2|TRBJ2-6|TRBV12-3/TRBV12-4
ASRATSGRALSGANVLT
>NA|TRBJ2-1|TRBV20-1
SADGVGLTNNEQF
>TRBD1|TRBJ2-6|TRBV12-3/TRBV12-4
ASSSGQGNSGANVLT
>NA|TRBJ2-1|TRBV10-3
AISESPGVHNEQF
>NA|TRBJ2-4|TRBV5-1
ASRAGNIQY
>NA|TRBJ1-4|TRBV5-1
ASSIGTQNEKLF
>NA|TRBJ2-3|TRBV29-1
SVGQGADTQY
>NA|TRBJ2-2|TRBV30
AWGGNTGELF
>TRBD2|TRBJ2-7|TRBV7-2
ASSLLVGRDAEQY
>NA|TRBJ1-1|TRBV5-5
ASSLILAGPRTEAF
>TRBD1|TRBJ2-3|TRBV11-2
ASSLGPGQGESDTQY
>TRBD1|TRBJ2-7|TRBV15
ATSPTRDRAPYEQY
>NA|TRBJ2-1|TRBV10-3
AIRLDGGSRKGYNEQF
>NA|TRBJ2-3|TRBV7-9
ASSFRPGPTDTQY